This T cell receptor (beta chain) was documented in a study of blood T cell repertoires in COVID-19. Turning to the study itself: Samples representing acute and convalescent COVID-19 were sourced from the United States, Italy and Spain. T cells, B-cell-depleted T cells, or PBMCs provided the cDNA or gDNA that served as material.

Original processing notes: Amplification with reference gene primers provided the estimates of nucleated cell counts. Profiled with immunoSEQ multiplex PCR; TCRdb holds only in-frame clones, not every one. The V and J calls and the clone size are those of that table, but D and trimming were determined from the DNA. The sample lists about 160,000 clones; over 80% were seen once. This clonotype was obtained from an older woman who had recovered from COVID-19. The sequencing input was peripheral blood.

The CDR3 DNA is TGTGCCAGCAGTTCCCTGGACAGACCCCGGGAGACCCAGTACTTC. This sequence encodes CASSSLDRPRETQYF. This chain uses TRBV28 with TRBJ2-5, with TRBD1 as a possible D gene (6 bases). The germline gives CDR1 MDHEN, CDR2 SYDVKM. Deletions cut 4 bases from V and 5 bases from J, with 17 bases between. This CDR3 spans 15 amino acids. Full variable domain (rest looked up from reference TRBV28 and TRBJ2-5): DVKVTQSSRYLVKRTGEKVFLECVQDMDHENMFWYRQDPGLGLRLIYFSYDVKMKEKGDIPEGYSVSREKKERFSLILESASTNQTSMYLCASSSLDRPRETQYFGPGTRLLVL.